These T cell receptor beta chains were read from a single sample in a study of regulatory T cells in long-lasting Graves disease. TCRdb processed the multiplex PCR reads anew with MiXCR; each CDR3 protein has one entry. The repertoire holds about 520,000 distinct CDR3 sequences, with around 13% as singletons. This same sample was also taken into another study, of T cells in Graves' hyperthyroidism and ophthalmopathy.

The specimen comprised peripheral blood mononuclear cells (PBMCs), sampled at new diagnosis, from a patient treated with antithyroid drugs. Receptors originate from a woman in her 30s with Graves disease. Both conserved end residues are part of each CDR3. D genes are given only for firm matches. Not every row has a clone size; where given, it reads once, few, many or a size class.

>TRBJ2-1|TRBV5-1|TRBD2|many
CASSFIAGENEQFF
TGCGCCAGCAGCTTCATAGCGGGAGAAAATGAGCAGTTCTTC
>TRBJ1-1|TRBV29-1|NA|many
CSVQRSRTEAFF
TGCAGCGTTCAAAGGAGTCGTACTGAAGCTTTCTTT
>TRBJ1-1|TRBV2|NA|many
CASSPQGWDTEAFF
TGTGCCAGCAGCCCACAGGGCTGGGACACTGAAGCTTTCTTT
>TRBJ2-7|TRBV5-5|NA|many
CASSLYFGGTSSYEQYF
TGTGCCAGCAGCTTGTATTTTGGCGGTACCAGCTCCTACGAGCAGTACTTC
>TRBJ1-2|TRBV11-2|NA|many
CASSSPAVGLGGYTF
TGTGCCAGCAGCTCTCCAGCGGTGGGGTTAGGTGGCTACACCTTC
>TRBJ2-1|TRBV20-1|NA|NA
CSARGRWGNEQFF
TGCAGTGCTAGAGGGAGGTGGGGCAATGAGCAGTTCTTC
>TRBJ2-1|TRBV10-3|TRBD2|few
CAISGGTSGPLMEQFF
TGTGCCATCAGTGGGGGAACTAGCGGGCCTCTAATGGAGCAGTTCTTC
>TRBJ2-2|TRBV3-1|NA|NA
CASSQDSLVPHTGELFF
TGTGCCAGCAGCCAAGATAGCCTAGTGCCTCACACCGGGGAGCTGTTTTTT
>TRBJ2-2|TRBV2|NA|many
CASSELLALGVSNTGELFF
TGTGCCAGCAGTGAACTCCTAGCCCTAGGGGTCTCGAACACCGGGGAGCTGTTTTTT
>TRBJ1-2|TRBV18|TRBD1|NA
CASSPPTRGFYGYTF
TGTGCCAGCTCACCACCTACCAGGGGGTTCTATGGCTACACCTTC
>TRBJ2-2|TRBV5-4|NA|few
CASSDGTPKNTGELFF
TGTGCCAGCAGTGATGGGACACCCAAGAACACCGGGGAGCTGTTTTTT
>TRBJ2-7|TRBV11-2|NA|many
CASSLGGWNEQYF
TGTGCCAGCAGCTTAGGAGGCTGGAACGAGCAGTACTTC
>TRBJ2-2|TRBV7-9|TRBD2|NA
CASSLLSGIPGELFF
TGTGCCAGCAGCTTACTTAGCGGGATTCCCGGGGAGCTGTTTTTT
>TRBJ2-6|TRBV6-1|NA|many
CASSEHAGSGANVLTF
TGTGCCAGCAGTGAACATGCAGGCTCTGGGGCCAACGTCCTGACTTTC
>TRBJ2-5|TRBV19|NA|NA
CASNDPGGVETQYF
TGTGCCAGTAACGACCCTGGTGGGGTGGAGACCCAGTACTTC
>TRBJ1-1|TRBV5-1|TRBD1|NA
CASSSLGQGDTEAFF
TGCGCCAGCAGCTCCTTGGGACAGGGGGACACTGAAGCTTTCTTT
>TRBJ2-7|TRBV7-9|TRBD1|few
CASSLAQGDIYGNEQYF
TGTGCCAGCAGCTTAGCACAGGGGGACATCTATGGTAACGAGCAGTACTTC
>TRBJ1-1|TRBV27|TRBD1|many
CASRVQGAWNTEAFF
TGTGCCAGCAGGGTACAGGGGGCTTGGAACACTGAAGCTTTCTTT
>TRBJ1-2|TRBV12-3/TRBV12-4|TRBD1|many
CASSSYRGYGYTF
TGTGCCAGCAGTTCATACAGGGGATATGGCTACACCTTC
>TRBJ1-5|TRBV19|TRBD1|many
CASSILRTGVGNQPQHF
TGTGCCAGTAGTATTCTGCGGACAGGGGTTGGCAATCAGCCCCAGCATTTT
>TRBJ1-1|TRBV19|NA|few
CASSRQMNTEAFF
TGTGCCAGTTCAAGACAAATGAACACTGAAGCTTTCTTT
>TRBJ2-2|TRBV4-1|TRBD2|NA
CASSHLAGNTGELFF
TGCGCCAGCAGCCACCTAGCGGGTAACACCGGGGAGCTGTTTTTT
>TRBJ2-5|TRBV20-1|TRBD2|NA
CSAQGLAGAQETQYF
TGCAGTGCTCAAGGACTAGCGGGCGCACAAGAGACCCAGTACTTC
>TRBJ2-1|TRBV10-3|TRBD2|few
CAISDSAGASYNEQFF
TGTGCCATCAGTGATTCGGCGGGAGCCTCCTACAATGAGCAGTTCTTC
>TRBJ2-1|TRBV18|NA|many
CASSPPKGVTYNEQFF
TGTGCCAGCTCACCACCGAAGGGCGTTACCTACAATGAGCAGTTCTTC
>TRBJ2-5|TRBV7-2|TRBD2|many
CASSTGLSALETQYF
TGTGCCAGCAGCACGGGACTATCCGCCTTGGAGACCCAGTACTTC
>TRBJ1-5|TRBV6-5|NA|many
CASSYQGREGPQHF
TGTGCCAGCAGTTACCAGGGGCGCGAGGGACCCCAGCATTTT
>TRBJ1-1|TRBV2|NA|many
CASSVQQNTEAFF
TGTGCCAGCAGTGTGCAGCAGAACACTGAAGCTTTCTTT
>TRBJ2-1|TRBV24-1|TRBD1|many
CATSDPGQGAWDEQFF
TGTGCCACCAGTGACCCGGGACAGGGGGCCTGGGATGAGCAGTTCTTC
>TRBJ1-1|TRBV5-1|NA|many
CASSPVIMGPGAFF
TGCGCCAGCAGCCCCGTTATAATGGGGCCCGGAGCTTTCTTT
>TRBJ2-1|TRBV29-1|NA|few
CSVDVLRLSSYNEQFF
TGCAGCGTTGACGTTCTACGTTTAAGCTCCTACAATGAGCAGTTCTTC
>TRBJ2-7|TRBV28|TRBD2|many
CASSSGLAGGGQYF
TGTGCCAGCAGTTCCGGACTAGCGGGAGGCGGGCAGTACTTC
>TRBJ1-2|TRBV20-1|NA|NA
CSANLALNYGYTF
TGCAGTGCTAATTTAGCCCTTAACTATGGCTACACCTTC
>TRBJ2-1|TRBV12-3/TRBV12-4|TRBD2|many
CASSLRLAAYNEQFF
TGTGCCAGCAGTTTAAGGCTAGCGGCCTACAATGAGCAGTTCTTC
>TRBJ1-2|TRBV18|NA|few
CASSPGWGADYGYTF
TGTGCCAGCTCACCGGGATGGGGGGCGGACTATGGCTACACCTTC
>TRBJ2-2|TRBV7-8|TRBD2|many
CASSLGSSGTTGELFF
TGTGCCAGCAGCTTAGGGTCCAGCGGGACTACCGGGGAGCTGTTTTTT
>TRBJ2-2|TRBV28|TRBD1|NA
CASSSPWTGEDGELFF
TGTGCCAGCAGTTCACCTTGGACAGGGGAGGACGGGGAGCTGTTTTTT
>TRBJ2-7|TRBV27|TRBD2|many
CASRILAGGYEQYF
TGTGCCAGCAGAATTCTAGCGGGAGGTTACGAGCAGTACTTC
>TRBJ1-5|TRBV6-2/TRBV6-3|NA|few
CASSTLVAQPQHF
TGTGCCAGCAGTACATTGGTCGCTCAGCCCCAGCATTTT
>TRBJ1-2|TRBV18|NA|many
CASSDWMAGPYGYTF
TGTGCCAGCTCAGACTGGATGGCAGGGCCCTATGGCTACACCTTC
>TRBJ2-1|TRBV7-9|TRBD1|NA
CASSSSTGANEQFF
TGTGCCAGCAGCTCATCGACAGGGGCGAATGAGCAGTTCTTC
>TRBJ2-1|TRBV20-1|NA|NA
CSAWGSGSSYNEQFF
TGCAGTGCTTGGGGTAGCGGCTCCTCCTACAATGAGCAGTTCTTC
>TRBJ2-1|TRBV28|NA|many
CASSGPGTVNEQFF
TGTGCCAGCAGCGGGCCTGGGACGGTCAATGAGCAGTTCTTC
>TRBJ1-4|TRBV14|NA|NA
CASSQATVGWEKLFF
TGTGCCAGCAGCCAAGCTACGGTCGGATGGGAAAAACTGTTTTTT
>TRBJ2-4|TRBV4-1|NA|many
CASSPSPAVDKNIQYF
TGCGCCAGCAGCCCTTCCCCTGCGGTTGACAAAAACATTCAGTACTTC
>TRBJ2-7|TRBV30|NA|NA
CAWKRPVLSGEQYF
TGTGCCTGGAAGAGGCCCGTCCTTTCCGGGGAGCAGTACTTC
>TRBJ2-4|TRBV20-1|NA|NA
CSARGGNLVGIQYF
TGCAGTGCTAGGGGGGGAAATCTTGTCGGCATTCAGTACTTC
>TRBJ1-2|TRBV4-1|NA|NA
CASSHLWTASNYGCTF
TGCGCCAGCAGCCACCTTTGGACGGCCTCTAACTATGGCTGCACCTTC
>TRBJ1-6|TRBV28|NA|many
CASRGHRSYNSPLHF
TGTGCCAGCAGAGGACACCGCTCCTATAATTCACCCCTCCACTTT
>TRBJ1-1|TRBV5-5|TRBD1|many
CASSREGQGVYNEAFF
TGTGCCAGCAGCAGAGAGGGACAGGGAGTTTACAATGAAGCTTTCTTT
>TRBJ1-2|TRBV28|NA|few
CASSLLLDDGYTF
TGTGCCAGCAGTTTATTGTTAGATGATGGCTACACCTTC
>TRBJ2-5|TRBV6-1|NA|NA
CASTHQETQYF
TGTGCCAGCACTCACCAAGAGACCCAGTACTTC
>TRBJ1-5|TRBV6-1|NA|NA
CASRKQGNNQPQHF
TGTGCCAGCAGGAAACAGGGCAACAATCAGCCCCAGCATTTT
>TRBJ2-1|TRBV7-6|NA|NA
CASSQLENEQFF
TGTGCCAGCAGCCAACTAGAGAATGAGCAGTTCTTC
>TRBJ2-3|TRBV11-2|NA|many
CASSLTEVTDTQYF
TGTGCCAGCAGCTTGACGGAAGTCACAGATACGCAGTATTTT
>TRBJ2-2|TRBV29-1|TRBD2|NA
CSASTSGFGELFF
TGCAGCGCTTCGACTAGCGGGTTTGGGGAGCTGTTTTTT
>TRBJ2-7|TRBV4-1|TRBD1|few
CASSQADRGPWEQYF
TGCGCCAGCAGCCAAGCTGACAGGGGGCCTTGGGAGCAGTACTTC